One sample yielded the 2 T cell receptor beta chains listed below, sequenced in a study of T cells expressing NK-cell markers. For each CDR3 protein, TCRdb gives one entry from its re-call of the 5' RACE reads, without DNA. This specimen shows 300,000 to 450,000 distinct CDR3 sequences; the ten leading clones hold 4% to 6.5%. Material: blood T cells: a sorted CD56 or NKG2C T cell subset, CD4+ or CD8+ T cells, or bulk PBMC T cells (not recorded which). These receptors were taken from a man aged 18-70 years in good health.

V usage is TRBV9 and J usage is TRBJ2-3; TCRdb returns TRBD2, unconfirmable since there is no DNA. This CDR3 comprises 14 residues. The germline CDR1 and CDR2 sequences are SGDLS and YYNGEE. CDR3 protein: CASSAPGLRDTQYF.

This sequence joins TRBV20-1 and TRBJ2-4; the TRBD1 assignment by TCRdb is unverifiable without DNA. The CDR3 is made up of 14 amino acids. CDR1 and CDR2 from the germline V gene are DFQATT and SNEGSKA (reference sequence). The CDR3 protein is CSASVDRGKNIQYF.